This T cell receptor (beta chain) was captured by sequencing in a study of glioma-infiltrating T cells. Overall study results and limits: Only very few CDR3 sequences appeared in both tissue and blood.

At least ten counts were recorded for this clonotype. The antigen is undetermined. TCR alpha and beta CDR3 regions were amplified from RNA using iRepertoire nested multiplex PCR. Input was roughly 100-450 ng of tissue mRNA or PBMC total RNA. TCRdb independently ran MiXCR on the multiplex PCR reads; one entry per CDR3 protein. The sample holds 100,000 to 150,000 distinct CDR3 sequences, approximately 23% seen once. CDR3 length: 14 residues. The V gene's germline CDR1 is SQVTM and CDR2 ANQGSEA. V lost 6 bases, J lost 1 base, and 15 bases lay in between. The sequence came from a human donor with low-grade glioma or glioblastoma, undergoing nonglioma brain surgery, or in good health (not recorded which). The sample consisted of glioma tissue, nonneoplastic brain tissue, or PBMCs (not recorded which). The gene calls are TRBV29-1 and TRBJ1-1, with unresolved D. DNA for the CDR3: TGCAGCGTCCTTAGGACGGGCGGGAACACTGAAGCTTTCTTT. Translation: CSVLRTGGNTEAFF.